The clone carrying this T cell receptor beta chain has a handful of counts. This entry belongs to a study of T cells in Graves' hyperthyroidism and ophthalmopathy. Researchers amplified the TCR beta CDR3 regions from RNA transcripts. The primer set for the first-round RT-PCR of the TCR CDR3 was HTBI. TCRdb ran MiXCR on the multiplex PCR reads and lists one entry per CDR3 protein. The sample consists of hundreds of thousands of distinct CDR3 sequences, under 15% of them appearing once. Germline trimming cut 5 bases from V and 3 bases from J; bases unmatched to any gene: 3. Germline V lookup: CDR1 KGHDR, CDR2 SFDVKD. The CDR3 sequence is 14 residues long. Pregnant or lactating patients were excluded, as were those with uncontrolled infection or other autoimmune disease.

Material for sequencing was blood. The source is a woman aged 25 to 45 with Graves' hyperthyroidism. This sequence joins TRBV24-1 and TRBJ2-1; TRBD2 agrees at 7 bases. CDR3 sequence (DNA): TGTGCCACCAGTGGGGCGGGAGTCTACAATGAGCAGTTCTTC. This sequence encodes CATSGAGVYNEQFF.